The T cell receptor beta chain described here comes from a study of OX40 agonist ivuxolimab in advanced cancers. Notes on the research overall: The costimulatory receptor OX40 (CD134) was targeted by ivuxolimab, a fully human IgG2 agonistic monoclonal antibody. Intravenous ivuxolimab was administered to patients every 2 weeks at six dose levels: 0.01, 0.1, 0.3, 1.5, 3 and 10 mg/kg. Of the roughly 50 dose-escalation patients, hepatocellular carcinoma was present in 19, melanoma in about 15, renal cell carcinoma in 9 and head and neck cancer in 9. In the dose-escalation cohort, approximately 83% of patients were male, and the mean age was approximately 60 years with a range of about 20 to 79. Patients were allowed to have had prior anti-PD-1, anti-PD-L1 or anti-CTLA-4 therapy, and approximately 43% of the dose-escalation patients had previously received checkpoint inhibitors. Partial responses were achieved by three dose-escalation patients, of whom one had hepatocellular carcinoma and two had cutaneous melanoma. Peripheral TCRbeta sequencing aimed to test whether ivuxolimab altered TCR sequence diversity and caused clonal T-cell expansion. The paper reports the monotherapy dose-escalation portion (N = 52 patients) of the phase I ivuxolimab trial. General conclusions and limits of the study: Antigen specificity was not determined for the clonally expanded peripheral T cells. In the 0.1-3.0 mg/kg groups, partial responders had among the lowest normalized peripheral clonal expansion, particularly in CD8+ T cells. After ivuxolimab, expanded clones were on average more numerous among CD8+ T cells than among CD4+ T cells. Low levels of normalized T-cell clonal expansion were also shown by some nonresponding patients. At doses of 0.1 to 3.0 mg/kg, clonal expansion of both CD4+ and CD8+ blood T cells was observed from baseline to week 6.

Genomic DNA was isolated from the sorted cells so that the TCRbeta CDR3 region could be sequenced. TCRbeta CDR3 regions were sequenced using the immunoSEQ Assay. The clones in this table, taken by TCRdb from immuneACCESS, are in-frame only. Not every clone is retained; where verified, under half of the shortfall comes from an unresolved V gene, and the cause of the rest is unknown. This sample lists roughly 70,000 clones; about 91% were detected once. 2% to 2.5% of the sample is in the top ten clones. Patients with a history of autoimmune disease or receiving systemic immunosuppression were excluded from the trial. Peripheral blood for TCR sequencing was collected from all dose cohorts at baseline, on cycle 4 day 1, and on cycle 7 day 1. Samples were obtained from an open-label, multicenter, first-in-human phase I dose-escalation trial of ivuxolimab. Adults with locally advanced or metastatic melanoma, renal cell carcinoma, hepatocellular carcinoma or head and neck squamous cell carcinoma were enrolled in the trial. CD4+ and CD8+ T cells were sorted separately from peripheral blood before TCR sequencing.

CDR1 and CDR2, per the germline V gene, are SGHTA and FQGTGA. From the cysteine through the phenylalanine, the CDR3 covers 19 amino acids. The only DNA kept is the CDR3, 57 bases in frame from the first base. Unmatched junction bases come to 20, with V trimmed by 7 bases and J by 5 bases. About this clone: Its antigen target is currently unknown. No base-level quality is on record; no much larger clone is a single base apart.

This specimen consisted of CD4+ or CD8+ T cells sorted from blood, obtained in a trial of the OX40 agonist ivuxolimab. Here the chain combines TRBV7-3 and TRBJ1-5; 10 bases in the middle match TRBD1. This receptor was obtained from an adult with an advanced solid tumor such as melanoma, head and neck, liver or kidney cancer. The DNA sequence is as follows: TGTGCCAGCATTATGCCCACGACAGGGGGCATGAGATTAGATCAGCCCCAGCATTTT. Translation gives CASIMPTTGGMRLDQPQHF.